This T cell receptor beta chain is drawn from a study of blood T cell repertoires in COVID-19. Study-level background: Spain, Italy and the United States supplied samples that represented acute and convalescent COVID-19. In each case, the material was cDNA or gDNA derived from T cells, B-cell-depleted T cells, or PBMCs.

In the authors' workflow: Quantification of nucleated cells was approximated via reference gene primer amplification. The protocol was immunoSEQ multiplex PCR, while the TCRdb copy is restricted to in-frame clones and leaves out a portion. V and J calls and clone size are given by that table; D and trimming were obtained from the DNA. Of fewer than 40,000 clones in the sample, approximately 86% were seen once. Trimming stripped 6 bases from V and 3 bases from J, with 8 bases between. CDR3 size: 13 residues. This TCR was recovered from an elderly woman with active or convalescent COVID-19. This sequence joins TRBV12-3 or TRBV12-4 and TRBJ2-2; no reliable D call. Sequenced: peripheral blood. This CDR3 is CASSVTDTGELFF. CDR3 DNA: TGTGCCAGCAGCGTAACGGACACCGGGGAGCTGTTTTTT.